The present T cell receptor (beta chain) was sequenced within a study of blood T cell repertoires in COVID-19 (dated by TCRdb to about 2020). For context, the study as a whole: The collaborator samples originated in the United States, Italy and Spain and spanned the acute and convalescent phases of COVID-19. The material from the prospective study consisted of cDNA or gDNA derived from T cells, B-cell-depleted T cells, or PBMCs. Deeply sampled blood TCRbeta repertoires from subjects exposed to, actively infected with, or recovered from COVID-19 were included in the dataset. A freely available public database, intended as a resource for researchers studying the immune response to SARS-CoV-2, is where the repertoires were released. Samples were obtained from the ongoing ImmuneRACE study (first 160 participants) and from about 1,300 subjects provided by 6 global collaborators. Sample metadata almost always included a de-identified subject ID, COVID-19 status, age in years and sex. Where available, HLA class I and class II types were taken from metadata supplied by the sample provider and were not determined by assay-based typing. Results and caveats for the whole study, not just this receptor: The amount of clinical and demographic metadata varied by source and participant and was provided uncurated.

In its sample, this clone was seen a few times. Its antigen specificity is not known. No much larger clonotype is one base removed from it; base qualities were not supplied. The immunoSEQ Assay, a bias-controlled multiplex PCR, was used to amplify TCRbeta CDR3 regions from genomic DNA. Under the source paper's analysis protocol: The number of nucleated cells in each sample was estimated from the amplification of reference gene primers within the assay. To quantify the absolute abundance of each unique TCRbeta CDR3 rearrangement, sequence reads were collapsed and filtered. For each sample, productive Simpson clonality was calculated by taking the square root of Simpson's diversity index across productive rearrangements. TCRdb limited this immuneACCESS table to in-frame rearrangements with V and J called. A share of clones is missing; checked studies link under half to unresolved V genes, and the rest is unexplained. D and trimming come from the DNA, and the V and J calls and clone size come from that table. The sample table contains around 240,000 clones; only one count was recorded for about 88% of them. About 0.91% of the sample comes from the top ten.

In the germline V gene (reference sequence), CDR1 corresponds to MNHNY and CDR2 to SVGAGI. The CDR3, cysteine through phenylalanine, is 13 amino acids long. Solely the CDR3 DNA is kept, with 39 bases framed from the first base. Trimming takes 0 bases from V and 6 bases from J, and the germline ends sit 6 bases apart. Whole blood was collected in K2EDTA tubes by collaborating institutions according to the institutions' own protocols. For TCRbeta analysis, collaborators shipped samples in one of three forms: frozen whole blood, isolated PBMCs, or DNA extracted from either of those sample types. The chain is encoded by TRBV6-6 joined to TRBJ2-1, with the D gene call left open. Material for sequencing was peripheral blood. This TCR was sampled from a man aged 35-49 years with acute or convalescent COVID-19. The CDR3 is CASSYSEANEQFF. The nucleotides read TGTGCCAGCAGTTACTCCGAAGCCAATGAGCAGTTCTTC.